This T cell receptor beta chain stems from a study of T cells expressing NK-cell markers. Study-level background: Of eight sequenced donors, seven were HCMV-seropositive and one HCMV-seronegative. Overall study findings and caveats: More than 5 donors carried dominant NKG2C+ clonotypes that made up roughly 1.0-8% of their CD8+ T cells. Researchers report these clonotypes also headed the CD3+CD56-NKG2C+ fraction in several donors.

The CDR3 is made up of 17 amino acids. CDR1 and CDR2 from the germline V gene are MNHEY and SMNVEV (reference sequence). The cDNA for TCR beta came from 5'RACE template switching with UMIs. Each CDR3 protein gets one entry in TCRdb, which reprocessed the 5' RACE reads and gives no DNA. Its table lists some 600,000 distinct CDR3 sequences. About this clonotype: Its target is unknown.

This clonotype was obtained from a man younger than 30 in good health. The chain carries TRBV27 and TRBJ2-2. The sample taken for sequencing was blood T cells: a sorted CD56 or NKG2C T cell subset, CD4+ or CD8+ T cells, or bulk PBMC T cells (not recorded which). CDR3 loop: CASSLQALRVGTGELFF.